The TCR beta chain described here comes from a study of T cells in Graves' hyperthyroidism and ophthalmopathy. There were TCR beta CDR3 regions amplified from RNA transcripts. With the HTBI primer set, the TCR CDR3 went through a first round of RT-PCR. TCRdb reanalysed the multiplex PCR reads using MiXCR and keeps one entry per CDR3 protein. The data hold 500,000 to 600,000 distinct CDR3 sequences, with over 15% observed a single time. This clonotype was detected ten times or more. The sample was blood. This TCR was sampled from a woman under 30 with Graves' hyperthyroidism.

CDR3 in DNA: TGTGCCAGCAGTTATGACCAGGCCCCCTATCAGCCCCAGCATTTT. The encoded protein is CASSYDQAPYQPQHF. The chain uses TRBV6-2 or TRBV6-3 and TRBJ1-5; D is unresolved. The CDR3 spans 15 residues. The germline CDR1 and CDR2 sequences are MNHEY and SVGEGT. V was shortened by 3 bases and J by 5 bases, with 14 bases between the two germline ends.